The 28 T cell receptor beta chains below come from one sample, sequenced in a study of blood T cell repertoires in COVID-19. This table comes from immunoSEQ multiplex PCR, and its TCRdb copy is limited to in-frame clones, with some not included. The sample has some 330,000 clones; 86% are singletons. Specimen: PBMCs or T cells enriched from blood (not recorded which). These TCRs come from a man aged 30-40 years who had recovered from COVID-19.

The CDR3 loop reads CASSVAAAGRSTDTQYF. DNA of the CDR3: TGTGCCAGCAGCGTAGCCGCGGCAGGGCGGAGCACAGATACGCAGTATTTT. The chain links TRBV9 to TRBJ2-3, with D possibly being TRBD1 (5 bases). The germline V and J ends were trimmed by 0 bases and 0 bases, with 14 bases remaining between them. This CDR3 comprises 17 residues. Germline assignment: CDR1 SGDLS and CDR2 YYNGEE. The full variable domain, completed using reference TRBV9 and TRBJ2-3, is DSGVTQTPKHLITATGQRVTLRCSPRSGDLSVYWYQQSLDQGLQFLIQYYNGEERAKGNILERFSAQQFPDLHSELNLSSLELGDSALYFCASSVAAAGRSTDTQYFGPGTRLTVL.

J is TRBJ1-1 and V is TRBV4-1; a weak D match, TRBD1 (5 bases). The CDR3 length is 15 residues. V was trimmed by 0 bases and J by 1 base, leaving 9 bases between them. Per germline, CDR1 MGHRA and CDR2 YSYEKL. The CDR3 nucleotides are TGCGCCAGCAGCCAAGAGGCACAGGAGAACACTGAAGCTTTCTTT. Protein product: CASSQEAQENTEAFF.

The chain recombines TRBV30 with TRBJ1-2; perhaps TRBD1 as D (5 bases). Looked up from germline, CDR1 is GTSNPN and CDR2 is SVGIG (reference sequence). The CDR3 covers 11 residues. The CDR3 spells CIGGDNYGYTF. As DNA, the CDR3 is TGTATAGGCGGGGACAACTATGGCTACACCTTC.

This clone was found once. V is TRBV5-1 and J is TRBJ1-4; possibly TRBD1 for D (6 bases). V lost 4 bases, J lost 6 bases, and 13 bases lay in between. CDR3 length equals 14 residues. The V gene's germline CDR1 is SGHRS and CDR2 YFSETQ. CDR3 protein: CASSPRQADEKLFF. Written as DNA, the CDR3 is TGCGCCAGCAGCCCAAGACAGGCCGATGAAAAACTGTTTTTT.

This chain links TRBV13 with TRBJ2-1, with TRBD1 as a possible D gene (5 bases). This CDR3 comprises 15 residues. Germline-derived CDR1 and CDR2 are PRHDT and FYEKMQ (reference sequence). V lost 2 bases to trimming and J lost 9 bases, with 17 bases between them. The CDR3 sequence is CASSLNPGKKGEQFF. The CDR3 coding sequence is TGTGCCAGCAGCTTAAACCCAGGGAAGAAGGGTGAGCAGTTCTTC.

This clone was detected a few times. This chain uses TRBV4-2 with TRBJ1-2; TRBD1 agrees at 10 bases. Trimming at V came to 0 bases and at J to 1 base, leaving 8 bases not matched to a gene. In germline, CDR1 is LGHNA, CDR2 YNFKEQ. CDR3 length equals 18 residues. The CDR3, as DNA: TGTGCCAGCAGCCAAGATTTGGGGACAGGGGACCTTAACTATGGCTACACCTTC. Its protein is CASSQDLGTGDLNYGYTF.

This chain links TRBV19 with TRBJ2-7; D perhaps matches TRBD1 (6 bases). From germline, CDR1 is LNHDA and CDR2 SQIVND (reference sequence). V lost 4 bases and J 2 bases, leaving 15 bases between the germline ends. This CDR3 is 15 amino acids long. The CDR3 DNA reads as TGTGCCAGTAGTACCAGGACAGTTAAGGCCTACGAGCAGTACTTC. Encoded protein: CASSTRTVKAYEQYF. The entire variable domain, with the rest obtained from reference TRBV19 and TRBJ2-7, is as follows: DGGITQSPKYLFRKEGQNVTLSCEQNLNHDAMYWYRQDPGQGLRLIYYSQIVNDFQKGDIAEGYSVSREKKESFPLTVTSAQKNPTAFYLCASSTRTVKAYEQYFGPGTRLTVT.

The chain links TRBV18 to TRBJ2-7; 13 bases line up with TRBD2. Germline CDR1 and CDR2: KGHSH and LQKENI. V dropped 3 bases and J dropped 7; count of bases not matched to a gene: 6. The CDR3 is 15 amino acids. The CDR3 here is CASSPKTSGGREQYF. DNA for the CDR3: TGTGCCAGCTCACCTAAGACTAGCGGGGGGCGAGAGCAGTACTTC.

This clone was observed once. The chain has TRBV19 and TRBJ2-1; 9 bases fit TRBD1. The CDR3 has 17 amino acids. The V segment lost 2 bases and the J segment 7 bases; nucleotides outside the gene matches: 12. Germline CDR1 LNHDA, CDR2 SQIVND (reference sequence). In DNA, the CDR3 is TGTGCCAGTAGTATAAAAAACAGGGGGCTGTCGTCAAATGAGCAGTTCTTC. It encodes CASSIKNRGLSSNEQFF.

This clone has only a few counts. The sample has other DNA sequences that encode this CDR3 too. This chain uses TRBV20-1 with TRBJ2-1; 7 bases map to TRBD2. Germline trimming cut 3 bases from V and 7 bases from J; bases unmatched to any gene: 0. The germline gives CDR1 DFQATT, CDR2 SNEGSKA (reference sequence). This CDR3 region has 11 residues. CDR3 nucleotides: TGCAGTGCTAGGCGGGGGAATGAGCAGTTCTTC. Amino acids: CSARRGNEQFF.

The chain links TRBV27 to TRBJ2-4; D gene uncertain. Germline V gene lookup returns CDR1 MNHEY and CDR2 SMNVEV (reference sequence). V gave up 4 bases and J gave up 0 bases, with 4 bases separating them. The CDR3 consists of 13 residues. The CDR3 loop is CASSSLAKNIQYF. CDR3 in DNA: TGTGCCAGCAGTTCCCTAGCCAAAAACATTCAGTACTTC.

This chain connects TRBV7-8 to TRBJ1-2, with 7 positions matching TRBD1. The CDR3 consists of 15 residues. Germline V gene data show CDR1 as SGHVS and CDR2 as FQNEAQ. V lost 5 bases and J lost 4; bases outside the gene matches: 10. CDR3 amino acids: CASSRPGAGGYGYTF. CDR3 in DNA: TGTGCCAGCAGCCGGCCGGGGGCAGGGGGCTATGGCTACACCTTC.

As regards this clone: This sample also contains other DNA sequences that code for the same CDR3. This chain uses TRBV2 with TRBJ2-4; D is ambiguous. CDR3 size: 16 residues. The ends were cut back, 0 bases at V and 0 bases at J, with 9 bases in the middle. Germline CDR1 reads SNHLY; CDR2 reads FYNNEI. The DNA for the CDR3 is TGTGCCAGCAGTGAAGCGCGAGGCAGAGCCAAAAACATTCAGTACTTC. Translating it yields CASSEARGRAKNIQYF. The variable domain in full, with the rest retrieved from reference TRBV2 and TRBJ2-4, is EPEVTQTPSHQVTQMGQEVILRCVPISNHLYFYWYRQILGQKVEFLVSFYNNEISEKSEIFDDQFSVERPDGSNFTLKIRSTKLEDSAMYFCASSEARGRAKNIQYFGAGTRLSVL.

The chain uses TRBV5-1 and TRBJ2-1, with 7 positions matching TRBD1. Germline V gives CDR1 SGHRS, CDR2 YFSETQ. V lost 1 base, J lost 10 bases, and 11 bases stayed unmatched. There are 15 residues in the CDR3. The CDR3 DNA reads as TGCGCCAGCAGCTTGAGGGGGCAGGGGCTCGGCGAGCAGTTCTTC. This sequence encodes CASSLRGQGLGEQFF.

This chain connects TRBV6-1 to TRBJ1-4, with a weak D call TRBD1 (6 bases). Germline CDR1 reads MNHNS; CDR2 reads SASEGT. The CDR3 length is 15 residues. Trimming removed 3 bases from V and 5 bases from J, with 13 bases in between. The CDR3 spells CASSDPGGANEKLFF. The CDR3 DNA sequence: TGTGCCAGCAGTGACCCGGGGGGCGCAAATGAAAAACTGTTTTTT.

In DNA form, the CDR3 reads TGTGCCAGCAGCCCTACCCCCACAGCGGGGGGGGAGGCAGATACGCAGTATTTT. Protein: CASSPTPTAGGEADTQYF. This chain uses TRBV3-1 (or the pseudogene TRBV3-2) with TRBJ2-3; TRBD2 matches at 10 bases. The CDR3 runs 18 residues. The ends lost 4 bases at V and 4 bases at J; junction bases unmatched: 14. The germline V gene has CDR1 LGHDT and CDR2 YNNKEL (reference sequence).

The gene calls are TRBV3-1 (or the pseudogene TRBV3-2) and TRBJ2-1, with 9 positions matching TRBD2. The trim removed 2 bases at V and 0 bases at J, leaving 5 bases unmatched. The CDR3 sequence is 17 residues long. CDR1 is LGHDT and CDR2 is YNNKEL in the germline V gene (reference sequence). CDR3 sequence: CASSQRLAESSYNEQFF. DNA of the CDR3: TGTGCCAGCAGCCAAAGACTAGCGGAGAGCTCCTACAATGAGCAGTTCTTC.

The chain has TRBV27 and TRBJ2-3; TRBD1 agrees at 7 bases. The CDR3 totals 14 residues. V dropped 5 bases and J dropped 1; count of bases not matched to a gene: 3. Germline values: CDR1 MNHEY, CDR2 SMNVEV (reference sequence). The CDR3 is CASSPGTGTDTQYF. CDR3 DNA: TGTGCCAGCAGTCCTGGGACAGGCACAGATACGCAGTATTTT.

The chain uses TRBV19 and TRBJ2-1, with TRBD2 matching 7 bases. The CDR3 loop spans 15 amino acids. In germline, CDR1 is LNHDA, CDR2 SQIVND (reference sequence). J was trimmed by 2 bases and V by 2 bases; bases with no gene match: 3. CDR3 amino acids: CASSILGGAYNEQFF. Written as DNA, the CDR3 is TGTGCCAGTAGTATACTGGGGGGGGCCTACAATGAGCAGTTCTTC.

The chain joins TRBV21-1 to TRBJ2-7; TRBD1 was called by the table and not checked on the DNA. TRBV21-1 is termed a pseudogene. The CDR3 length is 14 residues. CDR3 nucleotides: TGTGCCAGCAGCAAAGGGACAGGGTGTACGTCGCAGTACTTC. This sequence encodes CASSKGTGCTSQYF.

The sample holds one count of this clone. The V gene is TRBV28, the J gene TRBJ1-2, with TRBD1 matching over 8 bases. Germline CDR1 MDHEN, CDR2 SYDVKM. The CDR3 covers 13 residues. J was trimmed by 2 bases and V by 8 bases; bases with no gene match: 4. In DNA, the CDR3 is TGTGCCAGCGGACAGGGCGGAAACTATGGCTACACCTTC. This gives the protein CASGQGGNYGYTF.

This clone appeared once. The chain combines TRBV19 with TRBJ1-2, with unresolved D. The CDR3 loop spans 12 amino acids. Germline values: CDR1 LNHDA, CDR2 SQIVND (reference sequence). Trimming stripped 5 bases from V and 5 bases from J, with 9 bases between. The CDR3 nucleotides read TGTGCCAGTAGTGATCAGCGGTATGGCTACACCTTC. Its translation: CASSDQRYGYTF. Full variable domain (rest looked up from reference TRBV19 and TRBJ1-2): DGGITQSPKYLFRKEGQNVTLSCEQNLNHDAMYWYRQDPGQGLRLIYYSQIVNDFQKGDIAEGYSVSREKKESFPLTVTSAQKNPTAFYLCASSDQRYGYTFGSGTRLTVV.

The chain carries TRBV24-1 and TRBJ2-2, with 12 bases aligning to TRBD2. Germline V lookup: CDR1 KGHDR, CDR2 SFDVKD. There are 21 residues in the CDR3. J lost 0 bases, V lost 7 bases, and 17 bases had no gene match. This CDR3 is CATSQMLGASGRATNTGELFF. CDR3 nucleotide sequence: TGTGCCACCAGCCAAATGCTTGGGGCTAGCGGGAGGGCCACGAACACCGGGGAGCTGTTTTTT.

The rearrangement uses TRBV6-5 and TRBJ2-2; 10 nucleotides match TRBD2. V was pared by 2 bases and J by 8 bases, with 5 bases of the junction left unmatched. The CDR3 is made up of 15 amino acids. In germline, CDR1 is MNHEY, CDR2 SVGAGI. The CDR3 coding sequence is TGTGCCAGCAGTTACAGGACTAGCGGTTTAGGGGAGCTGTTTTTT. Amino acid sequence: CASSYRTSGLGELFF.

This chain uses TRBV7-9 with TRBJ2-7; 10 bases match TRBD1. V lost 4 bases, J lost 4 bases, and 7 bases stayed unmatched. This CDR3 is built from 15 residues. Looked up from germline, CDR1 is SEHNR and CDR2 is FQNEAQ (reference sequence). This CDR3 reads CASSWGQGIGYEQYF. The CDR3 DNA follows: TGTGCCAGCAGCTGGGGACAGGGGATAGGATACGAGCAGTACTTC.

This sequence joins TRBV29-1 and TRBJ2-5; maybe TRBD2 (7 bases). The CDR3 has 14 residues. Trimming took 4 bases from V and 2 from J, leaving 14 bases between them. Germline V gene lookup returns CDR1 SQVTM and CDR2 ANQGSEA. The CDR3 region has the DNA TGCAGCGTTGTGGGGGCGGGGGCTCAAGAGACCCAGTACTTC. Protein sequence: CSVVGAGAQETQYF. Full variable domain (rest looked up from reference TRBV29-1 and TRBJ2-5): SAVISQKPSRDICQRGTSLTIQCQVDSQVTMMFWYRQQPGQSLTLIATANQGSEATYESGFVIDKFPISRPNLTFSTLTVSNMSPEDSSIYLCSVVGAGAQETQYFGPGTRLLVL.

This sequence joins TRBV30 and TRBJ2-1; D may be TRBD2 (5 bases). Germline CDR1 and CDR2: GTSNPN and SVGIG (reference sequence). The V end was cut by 8 bases, the J end by 3 bases, with 14 bases between. The CDR3 consists of 13 residues. CDR3 nucleotides: TGTGCCGGAGGACCTCCAAACTACAATGAGCAGTTCTTC. This translates into CAGGPPNYNEQFF.

The V call is TRBV6-4, the J call TRBJ1-1; no definite D call. Trimming took off 3 bases at V and 3 bases at J, with 11 bases between the two ends. This CDR3 contains 14 residues. From germline, CDR1 is MRHNA and CDR2 SNTAGT. CDR3 DNA sequence: TGTGCCAGCAGTGAATATTATCCGGACACTGAAGCTTTCTTT. Translating it yields CASSEYYPDTEAFF.